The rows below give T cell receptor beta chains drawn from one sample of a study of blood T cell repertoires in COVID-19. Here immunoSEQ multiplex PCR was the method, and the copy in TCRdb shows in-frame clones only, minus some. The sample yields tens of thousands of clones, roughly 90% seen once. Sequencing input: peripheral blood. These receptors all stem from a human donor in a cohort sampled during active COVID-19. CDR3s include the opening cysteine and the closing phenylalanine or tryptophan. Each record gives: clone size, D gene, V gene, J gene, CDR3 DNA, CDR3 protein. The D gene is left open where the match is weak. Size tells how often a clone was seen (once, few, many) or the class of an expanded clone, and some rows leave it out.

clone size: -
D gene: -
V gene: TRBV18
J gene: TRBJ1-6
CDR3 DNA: TGTGCCAGCTCACCACCGCCGGGTATGGTAGTATCACCCCTCCACTTT
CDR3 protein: CASSPPPGMVVSPLHF

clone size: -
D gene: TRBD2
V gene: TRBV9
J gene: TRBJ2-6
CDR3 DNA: TGTGCCAGCAGCGCATCCGGGGGGGCCTATGGGGCCAACGTCCTGACTTTC
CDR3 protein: CASSASGGAYGANVLTF

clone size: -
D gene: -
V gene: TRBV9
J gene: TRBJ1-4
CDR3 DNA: TGTGCCAGCAGTTCAAGGGAGGGTGAAAAACTGTTTTTT
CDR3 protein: CASSSREGEKLFF

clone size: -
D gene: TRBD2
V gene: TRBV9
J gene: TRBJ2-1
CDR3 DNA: TGTGCCAGCAGCGCCCGGACTAGCGGGAGTGCTGAGCAGTTCTTC
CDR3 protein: CASSARTSGSAEQFF

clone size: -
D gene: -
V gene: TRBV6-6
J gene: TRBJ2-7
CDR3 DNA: TGTGCCAGCAGTTACGGGCAGGGGATAGGCTACGAGCAGTACTTC
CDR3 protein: CASSYGQGIGYEQYF

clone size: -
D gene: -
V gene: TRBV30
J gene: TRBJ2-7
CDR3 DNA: TGTGCCTGGAGTGTACAGTTGGGGACATCCTACGAGCAGTACTTC
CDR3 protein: CAWSVQLGTSYEQYF

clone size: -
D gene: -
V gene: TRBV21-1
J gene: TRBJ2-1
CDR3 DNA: TGTGCCAGCAGCTTCGACAGCAGCTCCTACAATGAGCAGTTCTTC
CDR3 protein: CASSFDSSSYNEQFF

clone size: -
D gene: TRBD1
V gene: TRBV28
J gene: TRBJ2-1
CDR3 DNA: TGTGCCAGCAGTTTCTCAGGGACAGGGCACAATGAGCAGTTCTTC
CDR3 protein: CASSFSGTGHNEQFF

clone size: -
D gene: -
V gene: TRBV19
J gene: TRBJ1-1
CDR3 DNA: TGTGCCAGTCAACATGGGGCCACTGAAGCTTTCTTT
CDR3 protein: CASQHGATEAFF

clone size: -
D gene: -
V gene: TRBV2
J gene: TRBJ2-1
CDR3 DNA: TGTGCCAGCAGTGAAGGGAGTTACAATGAGCAGTTCTTC
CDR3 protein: CASSEGSYNEQFF

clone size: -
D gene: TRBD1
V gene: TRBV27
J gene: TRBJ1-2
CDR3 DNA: TGTGCCAGCAGCTTTGACAGGGATGGGGGCTACACCTTC
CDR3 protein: CASSFDRDGGYTF

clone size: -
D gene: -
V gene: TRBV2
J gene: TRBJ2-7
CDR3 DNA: TGTGCCAGCAGCGGCACAAGACAAGCTACGGAGCAGTACTTC
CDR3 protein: CASSGTRQATEQYF

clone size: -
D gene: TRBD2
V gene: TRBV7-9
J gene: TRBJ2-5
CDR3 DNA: TGTGCCAGCAGCTATGGACTAGCGGAACAAGAGACCCAGTACTTC
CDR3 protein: CASSYGLAEQETQYF

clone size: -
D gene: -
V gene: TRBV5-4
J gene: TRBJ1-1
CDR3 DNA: TGTGCCAGCAGCTTGGCTAACACTGAAGCTTTCTTT
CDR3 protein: CASSLANTEAFF

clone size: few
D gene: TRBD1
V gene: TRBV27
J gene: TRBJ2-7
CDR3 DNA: TGTGCCAGCAGTGCCCGGGACAGGGGCGACGAGCAGTACTTC
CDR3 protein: CASSARDRGDEQYF

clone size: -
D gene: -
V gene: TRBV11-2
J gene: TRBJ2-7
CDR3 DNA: TGTGCCAGCAGCTTAGTAGTAGCCACCCTTCGCGAGCAGTACTTC
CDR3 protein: CASSLVVATLREQYF

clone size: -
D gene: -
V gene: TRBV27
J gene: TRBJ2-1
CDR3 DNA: TGTGCCAGCGCGGAGACCTACAATGAGCAGTTCTTC
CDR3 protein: CASAETYNEQFF

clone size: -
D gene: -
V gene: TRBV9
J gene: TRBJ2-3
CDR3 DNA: TGTGCCAGCAGCGCTCCCCGGGAGAGACTAGACACAGATACGCAGTATTTT
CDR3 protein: CASSAPRERLDTDTQYF

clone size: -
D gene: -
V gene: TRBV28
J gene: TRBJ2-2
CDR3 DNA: TGTGCCAGCAGTTTAGAGCCTGCCCCGCGAGAGGGTCTTAGGTCCGGGGAGCTGTTTTTT
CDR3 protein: CASSLEPAPREGLRSGELFF

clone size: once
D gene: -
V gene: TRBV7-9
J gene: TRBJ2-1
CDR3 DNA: TGTGCCAGCAGCCCGTCCGGGGTGAATGAGCAGTTCTTC
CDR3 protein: CASSPSGVNEQFF

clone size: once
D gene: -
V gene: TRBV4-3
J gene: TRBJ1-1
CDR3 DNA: TGCGCCAGCAGCCAGCCGGGTCAGGGTTTGGGAGCTTTCTTT
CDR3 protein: CASSQPGQGLGAFF

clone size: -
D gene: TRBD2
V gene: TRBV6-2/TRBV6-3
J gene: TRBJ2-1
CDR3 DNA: TGTGCCAGCAGTTACGGACTAGCGGGGGCTGAGCAGTTCTTC
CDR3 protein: CASSYGLAGAEQFF

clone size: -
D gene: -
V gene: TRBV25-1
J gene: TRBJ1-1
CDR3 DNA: TGTGCCAGCAAAGGCTACGGGAGCACTGAAGCTTTCTTT
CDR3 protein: CASKGYGSTEAFF

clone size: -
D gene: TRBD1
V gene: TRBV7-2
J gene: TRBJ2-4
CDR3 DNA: TGTGCCAGCAGCATCGGGACAGGGGGTAACATTCAGTACTTC
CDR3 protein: CASSIGTGGNIQYF

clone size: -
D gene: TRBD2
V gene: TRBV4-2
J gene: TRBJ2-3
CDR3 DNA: TGTGCCAGCAGCACTACTAGCGGAAGCACAGATACGCAGTATTTT
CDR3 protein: CASSTTSGSTDTQYF

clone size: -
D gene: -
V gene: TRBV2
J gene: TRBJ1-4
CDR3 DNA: TGTGCCAGCAGTGACGGTCGAGAGGAAAAACTGTTTTTT
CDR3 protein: CASSDGREEKLFF

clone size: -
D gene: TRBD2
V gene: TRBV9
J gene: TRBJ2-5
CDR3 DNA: TGTGCCAGCAGCGGTAAACCGGGACTAGCGGAAGAGACCCAGTACTTC
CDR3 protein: CASSGKPGLAEETQYF

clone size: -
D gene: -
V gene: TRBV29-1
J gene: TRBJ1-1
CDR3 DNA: TGCAGCGTTGAAGAGGTAGCGAACACTGAAGCTTTCTTT
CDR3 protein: CSVEEVANTEAFF

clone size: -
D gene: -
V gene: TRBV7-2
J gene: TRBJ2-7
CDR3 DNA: TGTGCCAGCAGCTTAGCGCCATCTGCAGGCTACGAGCAGTACTTC
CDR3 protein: CASSLAPSAGYEQYF

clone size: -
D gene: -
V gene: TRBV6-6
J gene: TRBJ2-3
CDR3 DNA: TGTGCCAGCAGTTACGGTACTGGTACGCAGTATTTT
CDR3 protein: CASSYGTGTQYF

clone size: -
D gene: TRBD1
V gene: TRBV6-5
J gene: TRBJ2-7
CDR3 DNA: TGTGCCAGCAGTCCCGGGACAGGGGACCCCGAGCAGTACTTC
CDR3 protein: CASSPGTGDPEQYF

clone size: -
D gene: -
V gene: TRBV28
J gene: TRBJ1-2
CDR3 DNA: TGTGCCACGGACAGAAACAATGGCTACACCTTC
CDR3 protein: CATDRNNGYTF

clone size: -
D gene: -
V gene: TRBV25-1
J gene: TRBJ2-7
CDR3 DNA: TGTGCCAGCAGTGGGGTAGGAGTTAATAGCGAGCAGTACTTC
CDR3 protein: CASSGVGVNSEQYF

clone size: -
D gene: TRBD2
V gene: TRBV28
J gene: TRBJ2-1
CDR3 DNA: TGTGCCAGCAGTTTTAATGCGGGAGACAGCTCCTACAATGAGCAGTTCTTC
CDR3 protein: CASSFNAGDSSYNEQFF

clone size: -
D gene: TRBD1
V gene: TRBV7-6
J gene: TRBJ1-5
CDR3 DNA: TGTGCCAGCGGCAGGGGGCTTGGACAGCCCCAGCATTTT
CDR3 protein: CASGRGLGQPQHF

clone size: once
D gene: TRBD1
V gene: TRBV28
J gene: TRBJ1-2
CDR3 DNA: TGTGCCAGCAGTTTATACAGGGGGCCCGACACCTTC
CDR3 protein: CASSLYRGPDTF

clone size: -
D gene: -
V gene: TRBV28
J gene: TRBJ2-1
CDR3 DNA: TGTGCCAGCAGTTTCCCCCTAACCAATGAGCAGTTCTTC
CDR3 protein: CASSFPLTNEQFF

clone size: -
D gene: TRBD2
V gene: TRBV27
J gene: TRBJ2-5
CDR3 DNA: TGTGCCAGCAGCTTACTAGCGGGAGATGTAGAGACCCAGTACTTC
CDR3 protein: CASSLLAGDVETQYF

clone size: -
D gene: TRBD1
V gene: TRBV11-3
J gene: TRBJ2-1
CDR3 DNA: TGTGCCAGCAGCGACCTCAGGGGGTATGAGCAGTTCTTC
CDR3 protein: CASSDLRGYEQFF

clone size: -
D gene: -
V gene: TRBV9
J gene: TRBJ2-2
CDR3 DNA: TGTGCCAGCAGCGTAGTCCAGGGGTGGGACACCGGGGAGCTGTTTTTT
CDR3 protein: CASSVVQGWDTGELFF

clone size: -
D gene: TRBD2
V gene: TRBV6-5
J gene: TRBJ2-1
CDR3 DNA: TGTGCCAGCAGTTACTCTTTAGCGGGAGGTTACAATGAGCAGTTCTTC
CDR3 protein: CASSYSLAGGYNEQFF

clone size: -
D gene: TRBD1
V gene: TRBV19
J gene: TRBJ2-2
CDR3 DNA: TGTGCCAGTAGTATAGAGTCGGACAGGGGGATACGAAGAACCAGCGGGGAGCTGTTTTTT
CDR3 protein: CASSIESDRGIRRTSGELFF

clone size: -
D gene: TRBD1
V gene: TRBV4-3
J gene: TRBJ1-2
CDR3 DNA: TGCGCCAGCAGCCAAGATGGGACAGGGGGCCTAGCTAACTATGGCTACACCTTC
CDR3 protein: CASSQDGTGGLANYGYTF

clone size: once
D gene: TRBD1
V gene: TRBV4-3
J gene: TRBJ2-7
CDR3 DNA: TGCGCCAGCAGCCAAGAATGGGGACAGCACTACGAGCAGTACTTC
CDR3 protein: CASSQEWGQHYEQYF

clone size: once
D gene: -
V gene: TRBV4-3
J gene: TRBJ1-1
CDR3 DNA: TGCGCCAGCAGCCAAGATAGGAACACTGAAGCTTTCTTT
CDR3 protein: CASSQDRNTEAFF

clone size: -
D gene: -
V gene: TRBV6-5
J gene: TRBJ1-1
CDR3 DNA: TGTGCCGCGAGACAGCTGAACACTGAAGCTTTCTTT
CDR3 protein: CAARQLNTEAFF

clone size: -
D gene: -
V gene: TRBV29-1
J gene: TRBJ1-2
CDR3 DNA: TGCAGCGTTCAGGGTTGGCCCTATGGCTACACCTTC
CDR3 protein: CSVQGWPYGYTF

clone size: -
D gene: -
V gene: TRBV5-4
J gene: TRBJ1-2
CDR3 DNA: TGTGCCAGCAGCGCTATGGGGGCCCTAAACTATGGCTACACCTTC
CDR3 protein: CASSAMGALNYGYTF

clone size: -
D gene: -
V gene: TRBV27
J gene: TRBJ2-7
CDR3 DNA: TGTGCCAGCAGTAGTAACAGGGTTGCCGGGGAGCAGTACTTC
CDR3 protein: CASSSNRVAGEQYF